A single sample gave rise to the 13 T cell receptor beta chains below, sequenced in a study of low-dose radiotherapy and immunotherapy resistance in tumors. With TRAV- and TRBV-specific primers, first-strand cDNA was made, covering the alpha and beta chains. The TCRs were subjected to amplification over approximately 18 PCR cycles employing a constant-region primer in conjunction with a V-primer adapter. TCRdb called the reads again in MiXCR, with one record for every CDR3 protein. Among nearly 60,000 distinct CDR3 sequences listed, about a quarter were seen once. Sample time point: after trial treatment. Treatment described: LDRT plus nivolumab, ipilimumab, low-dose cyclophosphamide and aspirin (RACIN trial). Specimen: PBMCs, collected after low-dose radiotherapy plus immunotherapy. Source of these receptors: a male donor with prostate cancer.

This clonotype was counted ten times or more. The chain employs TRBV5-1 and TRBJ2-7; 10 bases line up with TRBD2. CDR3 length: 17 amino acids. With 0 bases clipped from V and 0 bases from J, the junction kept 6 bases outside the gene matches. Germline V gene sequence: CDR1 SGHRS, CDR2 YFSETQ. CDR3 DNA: TGCGCCAGCAGCTTGGACGGACTAGCGGATTTCTCCTACGAGCAGTACTTC. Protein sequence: CASSLDGLADFSYEQYF.

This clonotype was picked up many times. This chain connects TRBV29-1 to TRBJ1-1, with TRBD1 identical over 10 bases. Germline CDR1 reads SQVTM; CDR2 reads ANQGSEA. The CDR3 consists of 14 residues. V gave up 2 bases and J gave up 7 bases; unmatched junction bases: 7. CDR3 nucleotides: TGCAGCGTTGAACCCCAGACAGGGGGCGGTGAAGCTTTCTTT. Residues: CSVEPQTGGGEAFF. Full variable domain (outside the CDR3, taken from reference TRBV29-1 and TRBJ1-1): SAVISQKPSRDICQRGTSLTIQCQVDSQVTMMFWYRQQPGQSLTLIATANQGSEATYESGFVIDKFPISRPNLTFSTLTVSNMSPEDSSIYLCSVEPQTGGGEAFFGQGTRLTVV.

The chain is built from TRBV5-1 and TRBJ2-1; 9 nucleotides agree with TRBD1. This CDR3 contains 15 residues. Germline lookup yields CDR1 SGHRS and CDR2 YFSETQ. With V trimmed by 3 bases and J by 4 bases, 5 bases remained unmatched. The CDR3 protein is CASSSGTGLYNEQFF. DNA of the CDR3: TGCGCCAGCAGCTCTGGGACAGGGCTGTACAATGAGCAGTTCTTC.

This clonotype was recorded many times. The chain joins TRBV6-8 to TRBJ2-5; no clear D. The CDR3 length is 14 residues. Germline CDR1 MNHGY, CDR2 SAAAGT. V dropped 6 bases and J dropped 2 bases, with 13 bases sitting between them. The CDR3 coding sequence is TGTGCCAGCAGCCCCGACACCCATCAAGAGACCCAGTACTTC. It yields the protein CASSPDTHQETQYF.

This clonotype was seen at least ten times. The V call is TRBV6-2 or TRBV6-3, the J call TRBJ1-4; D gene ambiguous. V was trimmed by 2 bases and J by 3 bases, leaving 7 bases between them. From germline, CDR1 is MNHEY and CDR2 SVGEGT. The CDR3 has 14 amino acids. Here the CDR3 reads CASSYGVSNEKLFF. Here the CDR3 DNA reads TGTGCCAGCAGTTACGGGGTATCTAATGAAAAACTGTTTTTT.

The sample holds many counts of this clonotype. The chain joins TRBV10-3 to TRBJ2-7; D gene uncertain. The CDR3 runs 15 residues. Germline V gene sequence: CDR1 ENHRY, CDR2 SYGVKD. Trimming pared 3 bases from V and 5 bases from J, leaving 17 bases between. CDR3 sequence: CAISDRQTLFHEQYF. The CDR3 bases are TGTGCCATCAGTGACCGTCAGACCTTGTTCCACGAGCAGTACTTC.

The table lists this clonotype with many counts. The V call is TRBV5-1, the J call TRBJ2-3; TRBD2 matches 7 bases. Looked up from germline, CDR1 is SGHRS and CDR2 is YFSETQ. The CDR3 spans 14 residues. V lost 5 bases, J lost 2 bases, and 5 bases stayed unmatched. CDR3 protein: CASRSRGTTDTQYF. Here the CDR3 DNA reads TGCGCCAGCAGGTCGCGGGGGACCACAGATACGCAGTATTTT.

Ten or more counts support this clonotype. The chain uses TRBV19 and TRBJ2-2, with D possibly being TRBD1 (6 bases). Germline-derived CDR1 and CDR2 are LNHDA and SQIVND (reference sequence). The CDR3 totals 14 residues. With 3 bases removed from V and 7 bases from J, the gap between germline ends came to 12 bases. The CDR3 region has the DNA TGTGCCAGTAGTATGGGGACACTCAGCGGGGAGCTGTTTTTT. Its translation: CASSMGTLSGELFF.

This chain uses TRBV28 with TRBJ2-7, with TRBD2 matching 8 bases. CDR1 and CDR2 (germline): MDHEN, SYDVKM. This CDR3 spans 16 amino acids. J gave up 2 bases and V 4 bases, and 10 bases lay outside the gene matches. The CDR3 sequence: CASSSIVASGPYEQYF. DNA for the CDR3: TGTGCCAGCAGTTCAATTGTGGCTAGCGGGCCCTACGAGCAGTACTTC. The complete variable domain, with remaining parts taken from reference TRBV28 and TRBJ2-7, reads DVKVTQSSRYLVKRTGEKVFLECVQDMDHENMFWYRQDPGLGLRLIYFSYDVKMKEKGDIPEGYSVSREKKERFSLILESASTNQTSMYLCASSSIVASGPYEQYFGPGTRLTVT.

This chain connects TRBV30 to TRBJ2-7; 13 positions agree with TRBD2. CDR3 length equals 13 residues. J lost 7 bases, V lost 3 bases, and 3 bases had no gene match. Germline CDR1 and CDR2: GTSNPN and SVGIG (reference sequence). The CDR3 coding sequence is TGTGCCTGGAGCCCGGGACTAGCGGGGGAGCAGTACTTC. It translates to CAWSPGLAGEQYF.

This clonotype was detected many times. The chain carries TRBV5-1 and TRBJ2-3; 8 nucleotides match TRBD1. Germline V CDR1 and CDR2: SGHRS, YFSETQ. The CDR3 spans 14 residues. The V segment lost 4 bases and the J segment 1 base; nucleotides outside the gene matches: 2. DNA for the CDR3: TGCGCCAGCAGCGCAGGGGGCGGCACAGATACGCAGTATTTT. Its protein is CASSAGGGTDTQYF.

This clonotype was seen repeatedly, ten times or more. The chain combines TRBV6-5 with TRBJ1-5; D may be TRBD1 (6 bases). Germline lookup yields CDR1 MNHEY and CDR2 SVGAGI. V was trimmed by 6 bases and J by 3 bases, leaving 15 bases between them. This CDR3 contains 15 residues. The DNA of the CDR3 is TGTGCCAGCAGATTAACAGGGAACCCCAATCAGCCCCAGCATTTT. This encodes CASRLTGNPNQPQHF.

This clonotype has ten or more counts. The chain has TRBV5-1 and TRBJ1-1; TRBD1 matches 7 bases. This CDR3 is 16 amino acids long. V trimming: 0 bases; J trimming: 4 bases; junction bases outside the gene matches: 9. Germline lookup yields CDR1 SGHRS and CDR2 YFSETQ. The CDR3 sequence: CASSLVQGGRGTEAFF. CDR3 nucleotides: TGCGCCAGCAGCTTGGTTCAGGGGGGGCGTGGCACTGAAGCTTTCTTT.